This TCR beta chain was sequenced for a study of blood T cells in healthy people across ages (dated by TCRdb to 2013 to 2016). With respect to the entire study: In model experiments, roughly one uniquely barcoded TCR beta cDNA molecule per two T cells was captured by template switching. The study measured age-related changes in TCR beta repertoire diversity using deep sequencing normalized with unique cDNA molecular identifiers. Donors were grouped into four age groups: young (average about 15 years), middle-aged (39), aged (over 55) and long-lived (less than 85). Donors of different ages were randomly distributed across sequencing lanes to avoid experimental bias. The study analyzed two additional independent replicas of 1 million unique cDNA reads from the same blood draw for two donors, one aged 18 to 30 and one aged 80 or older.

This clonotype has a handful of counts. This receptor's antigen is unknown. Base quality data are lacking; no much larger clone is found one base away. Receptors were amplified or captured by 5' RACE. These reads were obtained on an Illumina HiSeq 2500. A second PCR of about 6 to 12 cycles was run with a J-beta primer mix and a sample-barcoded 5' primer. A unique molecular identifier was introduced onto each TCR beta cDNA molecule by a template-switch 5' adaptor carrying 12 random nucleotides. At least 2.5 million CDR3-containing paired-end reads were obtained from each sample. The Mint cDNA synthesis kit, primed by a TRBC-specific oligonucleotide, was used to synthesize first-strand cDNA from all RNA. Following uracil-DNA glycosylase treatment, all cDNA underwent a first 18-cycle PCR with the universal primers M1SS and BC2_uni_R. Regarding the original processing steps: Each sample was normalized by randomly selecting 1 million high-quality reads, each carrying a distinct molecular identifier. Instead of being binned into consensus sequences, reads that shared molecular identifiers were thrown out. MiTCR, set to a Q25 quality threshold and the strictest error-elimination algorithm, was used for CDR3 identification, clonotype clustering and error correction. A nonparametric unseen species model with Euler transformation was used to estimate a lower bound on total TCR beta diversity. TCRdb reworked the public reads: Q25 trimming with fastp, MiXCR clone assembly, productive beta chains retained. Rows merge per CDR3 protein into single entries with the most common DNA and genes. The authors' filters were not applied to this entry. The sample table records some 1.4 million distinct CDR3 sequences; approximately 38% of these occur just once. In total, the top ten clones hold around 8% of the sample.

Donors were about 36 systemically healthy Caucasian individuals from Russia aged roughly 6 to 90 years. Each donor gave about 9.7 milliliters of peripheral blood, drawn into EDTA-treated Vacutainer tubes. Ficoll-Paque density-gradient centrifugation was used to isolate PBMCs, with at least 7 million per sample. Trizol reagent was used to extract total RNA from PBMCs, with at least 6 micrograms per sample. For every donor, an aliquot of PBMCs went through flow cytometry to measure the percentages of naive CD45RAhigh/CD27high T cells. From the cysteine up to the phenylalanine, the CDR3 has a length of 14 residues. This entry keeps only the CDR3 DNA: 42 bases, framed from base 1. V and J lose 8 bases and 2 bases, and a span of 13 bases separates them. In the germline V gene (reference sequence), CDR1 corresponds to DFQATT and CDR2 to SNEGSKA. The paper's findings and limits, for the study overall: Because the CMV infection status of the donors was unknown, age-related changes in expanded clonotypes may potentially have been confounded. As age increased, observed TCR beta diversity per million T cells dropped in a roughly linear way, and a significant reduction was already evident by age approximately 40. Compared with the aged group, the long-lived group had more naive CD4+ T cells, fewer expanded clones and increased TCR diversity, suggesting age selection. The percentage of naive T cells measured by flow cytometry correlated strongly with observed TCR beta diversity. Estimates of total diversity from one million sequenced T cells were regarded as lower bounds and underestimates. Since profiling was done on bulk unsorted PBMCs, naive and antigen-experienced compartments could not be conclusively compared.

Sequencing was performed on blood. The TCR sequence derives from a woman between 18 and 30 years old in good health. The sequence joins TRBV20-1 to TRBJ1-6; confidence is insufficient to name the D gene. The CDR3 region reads CSILPEAYNSPLHF. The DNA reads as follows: TGCAGTATCCTGCCAGAGGCCTATAATTCACCCCTCCACTTT.